This T cell receptor beta chain was identified during a study of OX40 agonist ivuxolimab in advanced cancers. Broadly, across the study: Ivuxolimab was an agonistic, fully human IgG2 monoclonal antibody directed against OX40 (CD134), a costimulatory receptor. The dose-escalation cohort was about 86% male with a mean age of about 60 years, ranging from about 20 to 80. Prior anti-PD-1, anti-PD-L1 or anti-CTLA-4 therapy was permitted, and about 40% of dose-escalation patients had received checkpoint inhibitors. Of the approximately 50 dose-escalation patients, hepatocellular carcinoma was present in approximately 20, melanoma in approximately 15, renal cell carcinoma in 9 and head and neck cancer in 9. The paper covers the monotherapy dose-escalation part of the phase I ivuxolimab trial, which included N ≈ 57 patients. The point of sequencing TCRbeta in the periphery was to test whether ivuxolimab changed TCR sequence diversity and drove clonal T-cell expansion. Intravenous ivuxolimab was administered to patients every 2 weeks at six dose levels: 0.01, 0.1, 0.3, 1.5, 3 and 10 mg/kg. Partial responses occurred in three dose-escalation patients: two with cutaneous melanoma and one with hepatocellular carcinoma. The full study reports these points: Low levels of normalized T-cell clonal expansion were also shown by some nonresponding patients. After ivuxolimab, expanded clones were on average more numerous among CD8+ T cells than among CD4+ T cells. At doses of 0.1 to 3.0 mg/kg, clonal expansion of both CD4+ and CD8+ blood T cells was observed from baseline to week 6. The antigen specificity of the clonally expanded peripheral T cells was not determined. In the 0.1-3.0 mg/kg groups, partial responders had among the lowest normalized peripheral clonal expansion, particularly in CD8+ T cells.

Patients with autoimmune disease history or receiving systemic immunosuppression were excluded from the trial. Peripheral blood for TCR sequencing was collected from all dose cohorts at baseline, on cycle 4 day 1, and on cycle 7 day 1. Samples came from an open-label, multicenter, first-in-human phase I dose-escalation trial of ivuxolimab. The trial enrolled adults with locally advanced or metastatic head and neck squamous cell, hepatocellular, melanoma or renal cell carcinoma. Before TCR sequencing, CD4+ and CD8+ T cells were separately sorted from peripheral blood. The germline V and J ends show losses of 1 base and 4 bases respectively, and no gene match explains 13 bases of the junction. The CDR3 numbers 17 residues from cysteine through phenylalanine. The CDR3 DNA has 51 bases and is translated from base 1. The germline V gene encodes CDR1 SEHNR and CDR2 FQNEAQ (reference sequence). Worth noting for this clone: Its antigen remains unidentified. No base qualities exist here, and no much larger clone lies one base off it.

Genomic DNA was extracted from sorted cells for sequencing of the TCRbeta CDR3 region. The immunoSEQ Assay was used for sequencing of TCRbeta CDR3 regions. The source is immuneACCESS, and TCRdb retained only in-frame sequences with V and J called. Part of the clones is not carried over; for the studies checked, unresolved V genes explain less than half of this, and the remainder is unexplained. The sample table contains 75,000 to 100,000 clones; only one count was recorded for under 90% of them. The ten largest clones represent 4.5% to 5.5% of the sample. This TCR was recovered from an adult with an advanced solid tumor such as melanoma, head and neck, liver or kidney cancer. Recombination connected TRBV7-9 to TRBJ2-7, with 7 junctional bases fitting TRBD2. This material consisted of CD4+ or CD8+ T cells sorted from blood, taken in a trial of the OX40 agonist ivuxolimab. The nucleotides read TGTGCCAGCAGCTTAGAAACTTCGAGCGGGATCAGGTACGAGCAGTACTTC. It translates to CASSLETSSGIRYEQYF.